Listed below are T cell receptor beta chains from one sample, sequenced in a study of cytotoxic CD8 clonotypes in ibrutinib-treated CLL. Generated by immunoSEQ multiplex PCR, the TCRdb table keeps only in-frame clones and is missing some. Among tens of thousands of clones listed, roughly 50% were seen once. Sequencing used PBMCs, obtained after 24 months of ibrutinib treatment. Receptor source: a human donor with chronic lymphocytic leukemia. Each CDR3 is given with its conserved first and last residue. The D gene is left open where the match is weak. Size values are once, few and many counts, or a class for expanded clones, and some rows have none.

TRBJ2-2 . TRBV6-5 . TGTGCCAGCCGCCAGGGGGAGGCCGGGGAGCTGTTTTTT CASRQGEAGELFF
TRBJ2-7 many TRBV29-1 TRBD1 TGCAGCGCCCACACAGGGGATTACGAGCAGTACTTC CSAHTGDYEQYF
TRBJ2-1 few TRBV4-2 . TGTGCCAGCAGCCAAGTACCCAGGAGAGATGAGCAGTTCTTC CASSQVPRRDEQFF
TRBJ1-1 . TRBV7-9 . TGTGCCAGCAGCTTATGGATAGGTATGAATATGTTAGCTTTCTTT CASSLWIGMNMLAFF
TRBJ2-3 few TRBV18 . TGTGCCAGCTCACGGGGAGGAATGAACACAGATACGCAGTATTTT CASSRGGMNTDTQYF
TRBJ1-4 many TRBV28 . TGTGCCAGCAGTCATTCCATCACTAATGAAAAACTGTTTTTT CASSHSITNEKLFF
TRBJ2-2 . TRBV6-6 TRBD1 TGTGCCAGCAGTTACTCCAGGGGGCTCACCGGGGAGCTGTTTTTT CASSYSRGLTGELFF
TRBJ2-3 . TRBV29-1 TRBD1 TGCAGCGTCGACAGGGATGGGAATACGCAGTATTTT CSVDRDGNTQYF
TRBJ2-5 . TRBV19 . TGTGCCAGTAGTATTCTCGGAGCAGGGCCCCAGTACTTC CASSILGAGPQYF
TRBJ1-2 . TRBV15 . TGTGCCACCAGCAGCGGGGGGACGGACTATGGCTACACCTTC CATSSGGTDYGYTF
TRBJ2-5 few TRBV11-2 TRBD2 TGTGCCAGCCGCTCTCGGATAGCGGGCTCAGAGACCCAGTACTTC CASRSRIAGSETQYF
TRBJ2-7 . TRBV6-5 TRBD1 TGTGCCAGCAGTGAGGACAGGGTAATGCGCGAGCAGTACTTC CASSEDRVMREQYF
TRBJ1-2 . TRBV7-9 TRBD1 TGTGCCAGCAGCTTTGGACAGGGTCGACTTAACTATGGCTACACCTTC CASSFGQGRLNYGYTF
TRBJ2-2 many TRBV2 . TGTGCCAGCAGTGATGGGGGTCGGGACACCGGGGAGCTGTTTTTT CASSDGGRDTGELFF
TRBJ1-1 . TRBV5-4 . TGTGCCAGCAGAATCCGGAACACTGAAGCTTTCTTT CASRIRNTEAFF
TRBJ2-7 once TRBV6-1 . TGTGCCAGCAGTGCCCAAGCCGGGACGTACGAGCAGTACTTC CASSAQAGTYEQYF
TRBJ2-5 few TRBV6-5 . TGTGCCAGCAGTTACTCCGGGGAGACCCAGTACTTC CASSYSGETQYF
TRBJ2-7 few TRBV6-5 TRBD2 TGTGCCACGTACGGGCGGGAGATCTCCTACGAGCAGTACTTC CATYGREISYEQYF
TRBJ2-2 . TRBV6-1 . TGTGCCAGCAGTGATTCACACCCCACCGGGGAGCTGTTTTTT CASSDSHPTGELFF
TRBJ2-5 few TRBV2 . TGTGCCAGCAGGGTTAGGGAGACCCAGTACTTC CASRVRETQYF
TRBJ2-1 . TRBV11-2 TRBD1 TGTGCCAGCAGCATTACAGGGGGCAGGGACAATGAGCAGTTCTTC CASSITGGRDNEQFF
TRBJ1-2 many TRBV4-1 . TGCGCCAGCAGCCAGGGGGGGCTTATATATGGCTACACCTTC CASSQGGLIYGYTF
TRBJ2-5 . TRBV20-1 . TGCAGTGCCTCTAGCGTGACCCAGTACTTC CSASSVTQYF
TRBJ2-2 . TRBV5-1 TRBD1 TGCGCCAGCAGCCCGGGTTCCACGGGACAGGGGACCGGGGAGCTGTTTTTT CASSPGSTGQGTGELFF
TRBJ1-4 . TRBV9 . TGTGCCAGCAGCCCAGATCCTCCAGGGGCCGGTGAAAAACTGTTTTTT CASSPDPPGAGEKLFF
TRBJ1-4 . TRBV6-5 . TGTGCCAGCAGTTACGGTGAAAAACTGTTTTTT CASSYGEKLFF
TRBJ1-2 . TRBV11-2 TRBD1 TGTGCCAGCAGTCGGACAGGGGCTAACTATGGCTACACCTTC CASSRTGANYGYTF
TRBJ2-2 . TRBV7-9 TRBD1 TGTGCCAGCAGCTTGACAGGGGACACCGGGGAGCTGTTTTTT CASSLTGDTGELFF
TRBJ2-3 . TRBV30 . TGTGCCCGGATCGCAGGGGGCACAGATACGCAGTATTTT CARIAGGTDTQYF
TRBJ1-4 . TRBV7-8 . TGTGCCAGCAGCTCGTCACTGGTGGTGAATGAAAAACTGTTTTTT CASSSSLVVNEKLFF
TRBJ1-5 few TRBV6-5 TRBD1 TGTGCCAGCAGATTACAGGGGAATCAGCCCCAGCATTTT CASRLQGNQPQHF
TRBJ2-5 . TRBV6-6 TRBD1 TGTGCCAGCAGCCAGCCCGGACAGGGGGAGACCCAGTACTTC CASSQPGQGETQYF
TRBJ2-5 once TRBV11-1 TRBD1 TGTGCCAGCAGCTTCATAACAGGGGGCTCGGAGACCCAGTACTTC CASSFITGGSETQYF
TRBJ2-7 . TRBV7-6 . TGTGCCAGCAGCCTCGACGGAACCTACGAGCAGTACTTC CASSLDGTYEQYF
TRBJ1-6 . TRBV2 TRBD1 TGTGCCAGCATTCGGGACAGGGGGTATAATTCACCCCTCCACTTT CASIRDRGYNSPLHF
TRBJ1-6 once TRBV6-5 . TGTGCCAGCAGTGGGGCAGACTCACCCCTCCACTTT CASSGADSPLHF
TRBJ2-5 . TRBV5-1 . TGCGCCAGCAGCGGTGGGAGTAGCTTTTGGGAGACCCAGTACTTC CASSGGSSFWETQYF
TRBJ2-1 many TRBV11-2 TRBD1 TGTGCCAGCAGCTTAGGTACAGGGGGCATGGGGCAGTTCTTC CASSLGTGGMGQFF
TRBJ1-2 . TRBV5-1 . TGCGCCAGCAGCTTTCCTGGACGGGGAAACTATGGCTACACCTTC CASSFPGRGNYGYTF
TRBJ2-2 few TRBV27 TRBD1 TGTGCCAGCAGGGGACAGGGGGCGCGTAGCACCGGGGAGCTGTTTTTT CASRGQGARSTGELFF
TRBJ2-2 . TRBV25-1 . TGTGCCAGCAGCCCCACGAAAGGCAACACCGGGGAGCTGTTTTTT CASSPTKGNTGELFF
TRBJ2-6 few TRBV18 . TGTGCCAGCTCACCACAGGGACCCGGGGCCAACGTCCTGACTTTC CASSPQGPGANVLTF
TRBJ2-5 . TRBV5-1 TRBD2 TGCGCCAGCAGTCCGCCCGGACTAGCGGGGGGGCGGCTCCAAGAGACCCAGTACTTC CASSPPGLAGGRLQETQYF
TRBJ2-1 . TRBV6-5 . TGTGCCAGCAGTTTTAGCGGTAATGAGCAGTTCTTC CASSFSGNEQFF
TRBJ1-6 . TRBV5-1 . TGCGCCAGCAACTACCTCCCGGGTTCCTCCTATAATTCACCCCTCCACTTT CASNYLPGSSYNSPLHF
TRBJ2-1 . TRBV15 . TGTGCCATTAATCTCATCCCCTACAATGAGCAGTTCTTC CAINLIPYNEQFF
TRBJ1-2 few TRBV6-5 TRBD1 TGTGCCAGCAGCCTAGCCGGGACAGGAAGGAGCGGCTACACCTTC CASSLAGTGRSGYTF
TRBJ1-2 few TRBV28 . TGTGCCAGCAGTGAACCGACAGACTATGGCTACACCTTC CASSEPTDYGYTF
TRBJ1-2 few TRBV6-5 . TGTGCCAGCAGTTATCAGAATTTTTGGGGCTACACCTTC CASSYQNFWGYTF
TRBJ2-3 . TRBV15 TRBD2 TGTGCCACCAGCATTAGTCGATTGGGGGGGATCACAGATACGCAGTATTTT CATSISRLGGITDTQYF
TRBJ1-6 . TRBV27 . TGTGCCAGCAGTTTCCGAACAGGATCACCCCTCCACTTT CASSFRTGSPLHF
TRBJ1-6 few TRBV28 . TGTGCCAGCAGTTTCTCTCGTAGGCTTTTCGGTTCACCCCTCCACTTT CASSFSRRLFGSPLHF
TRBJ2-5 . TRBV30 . TGTGCCTGGAACACAGGAGGAGAGACCCAGTACTTC CAWNTGGETQYF
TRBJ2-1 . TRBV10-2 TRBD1 TGCGCCAGCAGTGTCAAGGGGACAGGGCGTGAGCAGTTCTTC CASSVKGTGREQFF
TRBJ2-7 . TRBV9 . TGTGCCAGCAGCCCTCGTACAGGAGCAGGCGAGCAGTACTTC CASSPRTGAGEQYF
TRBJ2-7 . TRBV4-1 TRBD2 TGCGCCAGCAGCCAAGGCGGACTAGCGGGAGTAGGTAGTTCCTACGAGCAGTACTTC CASSQGGLAGVGSSYEQYF
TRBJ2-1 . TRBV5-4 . TGTGCCAGCAGCAAGGACCCTAGCGCCTACAATGAGCAGTTCTTC CASSKDPSAYNEQFF